This is a list of T cell receptor beta chains from one sample in a study of metastatic and nonmetastatic thyroid tumors. TCRdb reassembled clones from the PCR reads with MiXCR. The data hold roughly 93,000 clones, with about 13% observed a single time. What was sequenced was blood. Source of these receptors: a female donor with papillary thyroid cancer or a benign thyroid nodule (not recorded which). Some clones in this sample may be carry-over from other donors' samples. The CDR3 runs from the conserved cysteine through the conserved F or W. A D gene is named only where the DNA matches it firmly. Size is omitted from some rows. Given values are once, few, many or a class for expanded clones.

TRBJ2-3	NA	TRBV19	NA	TGTGCCAGTATTAGTGGCACAGATACGCAGTATTTT	CASISGTDTQYF
TRBJ2-6	many	TRBV20-1	NA	TGCAGTGCTAGCCAGGGACTCTCTGGGGCCAACGTCCTGACTTTC	CSASQGLSGANVLTF
TRBJ2-7	many	TRBV11-2	NA	TGTGCCAGCAGCCCAACCGACGGTGCCTACGAGCAGTACTTC	CASSPTDGAYEQYF
TRBJ2-7	many	TRBV3-1	NA	TGTGCCAGCAGCCAATCTAGCGCGCCCTACGAGCAGTACTTC	CASSQSSAPYEQYF
TRBJ2-5	many	TRBV20-1	NA	TGCAGTGCTAGTTTCGGGCAGCAAGAGACCCAGTACTTC	CSASFGQQETQYF
TRBJ1-5	many	TRBV28	TRBD1	TGTGCCAGCAGTTTGGACAGGGGGCGGAATCAGCCCCAGCATTTT	CASSLDRGRNQPQHF
TRBJ2-2	many	TRBV3-1	TRBD1	TGTGCCAGCAGCCTGGACAGGTTCGACACCGGGGAGCTGTTTTTT	CASSLDRFDTGELFF
TRBJ2-7	many	TRBV28	TRBD2	TGTGCCAGCAGTTTCGGGACTAGCGGCAACTACGAGCAGTACTTC	CASSFGTSGNYEQYF
TRBJ2-7	many	TRBV11-2	TRBD2	TGTGCCAGCAGACCCTTGGGCGGGAGGGCAACCTACGAGCAGTACTTC	CASRPLGGRATYEQYF
TRBJ1-5	many	TRBV30	TRBD1	TGTGCCTGGAGTATGACAGGGGACACTAGCAATCAGCCCCAGCATTTT	CAWSMTGDTSNQPQHF
TRBJ2-7	many	TRBV4-3	NA	TGCGCCAGCAGCCAAGAGGAAGGCTACGAGCAGTACTTC	CASSQEEGYEQYF
TRBJ2-7	many	TRBV2	NA	TGTGCCAGCACCGCCGGGGACCGGAGCTTTGGGGAGCAGTACTTC	CASTAGDRSFGEQYF
TRBJ2-7	many	TRBV10-1	NA	TGCGCCAGCAGTGAGTTAAAGGGGACGGTAGGGTACGAGCAGTACTTC	CASSELKGTVGYEQYF
TRBJ2-7	NA	TRBV11-2	TRBD2	TGTGCCAGCAGCCGAACCGGGACTAGCGGCTCCTACGAGCAGTACTTC	CASSRTGTSGSYEQYF
TRBJ2-7	NA	TRBV5-4	NA	TGTGCCAGCAGCTTGGCCAGGGGGGGCGGGAGCTCCTACGAGCAGTACTTC	CASSLARGGGSSYEQYF
TRBJ1-4	few	TRBV28	NA	TGTGCCAGCAGTTTAGAGACAGCTGCCAATGAAAAACTCTTTTTT	CASSLETAANEKLFF
TRBJ2-1	many	TRBV6-1	TRBD2	TGTGCCAGCAGCTCGGATGGGGGGGGTTACAATGAGCAGTTCTTC	CASSSDGGGYNEQFF
TRBJ1-5	NA	TRBV5-6	NA	TGTGCCAGCAGCTTGGGGACAGACGACGGACGTCAGCCCCAGCATTTT	CASSLGTDDGRQPQHF
TRBJ1-4	many	TRBV28	TRBD1	TGTGCCACCCGACAGGGGCATGAAAAACTGTTTTTT	CATRQGHEKLFF
TRBJ2-6	many	TRBV12-3/TRBV12-4	NA	TGTGCCAGCACCGTTTCTGGGGCCAACGTCCTGACTTTC	CASTVSGANVLTF
TRBJ1-6	many	TRBV4-1	NA	TGCGCCAGCAGCCAACAGGCGTCCTATAATTCACCCCTCCACTTT	CASSQQASYNSPLHF
TRBJ2-3	NA	TRBV11-2	TRBD2	TGTGCCAGCAGCACGAATAGCGGGAGCCCAGATACGCAGTATTTT	CASSTNSGSPDTQYF
TRBJ1-5	many	TRBV19	NA	TGTGCCAGTAGTATAGATCTGGGACGTCTGGGCCATCAGCCCCAGCATTTT	CASSIDLGRLGHQPQHF
TRBJ2-2	many	TRBV24-1	NA	TGTGCCACCAGTGAGTCGTATGGTTCTACCGGGGAGCTGTTTTTT	CATSESYGSTGELFF
TRBJ2-1	many	TRBV3-1	NA	TGTGCCAGCACCAGGGCGGGCGAGCAGTTCTTC	CASTRAGEQFF
TRBJ2-3	many	TRBV27	NA	TGTGCCAGCAGCCTTCTGGGAGTATTCACAGATACGCAGTATTTT	CASSLLGVFTDTQYF
TRBJ2-7	many	TRBV7-2	NA	TGTGCCAGCAGCAAGCAGGGGGGGCGACAGGGTTTCACCTACGAGCAGTACTTC	CASSKQGGRQGFTYEQYF
TRBJ1-2	many	TRBV18	NA	TGTGCCAGCTCACAGCTGGGATACACTTTCAAGGGCAACTATGGCTACACCTTC	CASSQLGYTFKGNYGYTF
TRBJ1-5	many	TRBV20-1	NA	TGCAGTGCTGGGTCGGGAAATCAGCCCCAGCATTTT	CSAGSGNQPQHF
TRBJ2-7	many	TRBV28	NA	TGTGCCAGCACTCCCGCGGGGACAGCTTACGAGCAGTACTTC	CASTPAGTAYEQYF
TRBJ2-7	NA	TRBV20-1	TRBD2	TGCAGTGCTAAACGGGACTATTCCTACGAGCAGTACTTC	CSAKRDYSYEQYF
TRBJ2-3	NA	TRBV11-1	NA	TGTGTCAGCAGCCCGACCCCCCGGGGGACAGATACGCAGTATTTT	CVSSPTPRGTDTQYF
TRBJ2-5	many	TRBV7-9	NA	TGTGCCAGCAGCGCTAATCCGGGTGGGGGGGAGACCCAGTACTTC	CASSANPGGGETQYF
TRBJ2-7	many	TRBV19	NA	TGTGCCAGTTCCCGTGGCGGATCCTACGAGCAGTACTTC	CASSRGGSYEQYF